This T cell receptor (beta chain) was identified in a study of response to subunit inactivated influenza vaccine. TCRdb re-called the RT-PCR reads with MiXCR, one entry per CDR3 protein. The profile shows 500,000 to 600,000 distinct CDR3 sequences, 14% of them singletons. Concerning this clonotype itself: No antigen is known for it.

Study-level findings and limits: Few new T cells, the authors suggested, are recruited by each seasonal influenza vaccination.

This CDR3 has 16 residues. V lost 7 bases and J lost 0, with 18 bases in between. The germline CDR1 and CDR2 sequences are SGHVS and FNYEAQ. The chain joins TRBV7-6 to TRBJ1-1, with D perhaps TRBD1 (5 bases). The sequencing used PBMCs from blood, collected roughly 12 days after vaccination. The source of this sequence is a man in his fifties or sixties who received an inactivated influenza vaccine. The CDR3 coding sequence is TGTGCCAGCACCCCTCCGGGGGTAGGATTGAACACTGAAGCTTTCTTT. It is translated as CASTPPGVGLNTEAFF.